This TCR beta chain was documented in a study of blood T cell repertoires in COVID-19. Overall study context: Acute and convalescent COVID-19 samples came from the United States, Italy and Spain. Sources were T cells, B-cell-depleted T cells, or PBMCs; the material itself was cDNA or gDNA.

V was pared by 0 bases and J by 8 bases, with 22 bases between. This CDR3 is built from 17 residues. Per germline, CDR1 KGHSH and CDR2 LQKENI. Under the authors' procedure: Estimation of nucleated cell counts was performed using reference gene primer amplification. The assay was immunoSEQ multiplex PCR, and TCRdb's table has in-frame clones only and misses some. That table furnishes V, J and clone size, whereas the DNA furnished D and trimming. This table has some 150,000 clones, roughly 86% appearing once. The sequence came from a woman aged 50 to 60 with acute or convalescent COVID-19. The chain is built from TRBV18 and TRBJ1-2; D not certain. Sequencing was carried out using peripheral blood. This CDR3 is CASSPPSLPATMAGYTF. CDR3 bases: TGTGCCAGCTCACCACCATCTCTCCCAGCAACTATGGCAGGCTACACCTTC.